A single sample gave rise to the 13 T cell receptor beta chains below, sequenced in a study of blood T cells in healthy people across ages. PCR was performed a second time for about 6 to 12 cycles using a sample-barcoded 5' primer and a J-beta primer mix. TCRdb redid the calling of the 5' RACE reads with MiXCR, one entry per CDR3 protein. The sample holds under 2 million distinct CDR3 sequences; roughly 32% are singletons and the top ten take about 11%. Sequencing was done on a sample of blood. These receptors were taken from a woman in her twenties or thirties in good health.

As concerns this clonotype: Possible read error: a much larger clone is one base away. The chain joins TRBV11-2 to TRBJ2-5, with TRBD1 matching over 7 bases. Matching the DNA end better, TRBJ2-7 makes the J call doubtful. The germline CDR1 and CDR2 sequences are SGHAT and FQNNGV. There are 12 residues in the CDR3. The CDR3, as DNA: TGTGCCAGCAGCTGGGACAGCGACGAGCAGTACTTC. Its translation: CASSWDSDEQYF.

The V call is TRBV24-1, the J call TRBJ2-5; D is ambiguous. V lost 4 bases and J 2 bases, leaving 10 bases between the germline ends. CDR3 length equals 14 residues. Germline CDR1 reads KGHDR; CDR2 reads SFDVKD. Here the CDR3 reads CATSDRTAQETQYF. DNA for the CDR3: TGTGCCACCAGTGACCGGACGGCTCAAGAGACCCAGTACTTC.

This chain joins TRBV25-1 and TRBJ1-4, with a weak D call TRBD1 (5 bases). CDR1 is MGHDK, CDR2 SYGVNS, per germline. V lost 7 bases to trimming and J lost 4 bases, with 13 bases between them. This CDR3 spans 14 amino acids. As DNA, the CDR3 is TGTGCCAGCACCCAAACGGGGCGTAATGAAAAACTGTTTTTT. Translated, it gives CASTQTGRNEKLFF. The variable domain in full, with the rest retrieved from reference TRBV25-1 and TRBJ1-4, is EADIYQTPRYLVIGTGKKITLECSQTMGHDKMYWYQQDPGMELHLIHYSYGVNSTEKGDLSSESTVSRIRTEHFPLTLESARPSHTSQYLCASTQTGRNEKLFFGSGTQLSVL.

The sample holds one count of this clonotype. A much more abundant neighbour one base away suggests this may be a read error. This rearrangement joins TRBV6-2 or TRBV6-3 to TRBJ2-5; D perhaps matches TRBD1 (6 bases). The DNA end is a closer match to TRBJ2-1, so the J assignment may be wrong. Germline V gives CDR1 MNHEY, CDR2 SVGEGT. The CDR3 has 14 amino acids. The CDR3 region has the DNA TGTGCCAGCAGTTACCTCGGACAGTATGAGACCCAGTTCTTC. This translates into CASSYLGQYETQFF.

This clonotype has a handful of counts. The J gene is TRBJ1-2, the V gene TRBV27; possible D gene TRBD1, 6 bases. The CDR3 totals 12 residues. Deletions cut 6 bases from V and 8 bases from J, with 13 bases between. Germline V gives CDR1 MNHEY, CDR2 SMNVEV (reference sequence). CDR3 sequence reads: CASRSGQFGYTF. The CDR3 DNA follows: TGTGCCAGCAGGTCCGGACAGTTCGGCTACACCTTC.

The V gene is TRBV7-2, the J gene TRBJ2-1; 12 nucleotides agree with TRBD1. CDR3 length: 15 amino acids. V was pared by 5 bases and J by 7 bases, with 6 bases of the junction left unmatched. Germline CDR1 and CDR2: SGHTA and FQGNSA. CDR3 coding DNA: TGTGCCAGCAGCACACGGGGACAGGGGGCAAATGAGCAGTTCTTC. Encoded protein: CASSTRGQGANEQFF.

The gene calls are TRBV7-9 and TRBJ1-2; the D is unclear. CDR1 is SEHNR and CDR2 is FQNEAQ in the germline V gene (reference sequence). V dropped 1 base and J dropped 4 bases, with 10 bases sitting between them. The CDR3 runs to 14 residues. CDR3 loop: CASSLEVGAYGYTF. CDR3 sequence (DNA): TGTGCCAGCAGCTTAGAAGTGGGCGCCTATGGCTACACCTTC.

This clonotype was detected a few times. The V call is TRBV18, the J call TRBJ1-4, with a possible D match to TRBD1 (6 bases). The CDR3 runs to 17 residues. The V end was cut by 6 bases, the J end by 2 bases, with 19 bases between. Germline V gene data show CDR1 as KGHSH and CDR2 as LQKENI. The CDR3 DNA is TGTGCCAGCTCCCGAAGGGGGGACCTGGAGACTAATGAAAAACTGTTTTTT. This sequence encodes CASSRRGDLETNEKLFF. The variable domain in full, with the rest retrieved from reference TRBV18 and TRBJ1-4, is NAGVMQNPRHLVRRRGQEARLRCSPMKGHSHVYWYRQLPEEGLKFMVYLQKENIIDESGMPKERFSAEFPKEGPSILRIQQVVRGDSAAYFCASSRRGDLETNEKLFFGSGTQLSVL.

With regard to this clonotype: At one boundary the junction diverges from the germline segment, which might be a read error. This rearrangement joins TRBV6-6 to TRBJ1-2; the match to TRBD1 covers 10 bases. The CDR3 is 14 residues long. Germline V lookup: CDR1 MNHNY, CDR2 SVGAGI (reference sequence). CDR3 amino acids: CASSYGGTGDGHTF. The CDR3 DNA reads TGTGCCAGCAGTTACGGCGGGACAGGGGATGGCCACACCTTC.

The CDR3 is CASSLIGLTGELFF. The CDR3 coding sequence is TGTGCCAGCAGCTTGATAGGGCTAACCGGGGAGCTGTTTTTT. V usage is TRBV7-9 and J usage is TRBJ2-2, with D uncertain. The CDR3 is 14 residues long. The germline V and J ends were trimmed by 3 bases and 5 bases, with 10 bases remaining between them. Germline V gene sequence: CDR1 SEHNR, CDR2 FQNEAQ (reference sequence). Variable domain in full (rest from reference TRBV7-9 and TRBJ2-2): DTGVSQNPRHKITKRGQNVTFRCDPISEHNRLYWYRQTLGQGPEFLTYFQNEAQLEKSRLLSDRFSAERPKGSFSTLEIQRTEQGDSAMYLCASSLIGLTGELFFGEGSRLTVL.

This clonotype was picked up one time. The chain uses TRBV6-5 and TRBJ2-3, with 7 positions matching TRBD2. V was clipped by 5 bases and J by 8 bases; unmatched bases: 7. Germline CDR1 reads MNHEY; CDR2 reads SVGAGI. CDR3 length: 13 amino acids. The CDR3 nucleotides read TGTGCCAGCAGTATCGGACTAGTTGGTACGCAGTATTTT. It is translated as CASSIGLVGTQYF.

This chain joins TRBV18 and TRBJ2-5, with D possibly TRBD1 on 6 matching bases. The J call may be in error: the DNA end matches TRBJ2-7 better. The CDR3 covers 15 residues. Per germline, CDR1 KGHSH and CDR2 LQKENI. In DNA form, the CDR3 reads TGTGCCAGCTCACCATCCTGGACAGCGGCCGACGAGCAGTACTTC. Protein product: CASSPSWTAADEQYF.

This clonotype was found a few times. CDR3 residues: CASSETRDRPYNEQFF. The CDR3 DNA reads TGTGCCAGCAGCGAAACCCGGGACAGACCCTACAATGAGCAGTTCTTC. This chain links TRBV7-9 with TRBJ2-1; 7 bases align to TRBD1. From germline, CDR1 is SEHNR and CDR2 FQNEAQ (reference sequence). Trimming took 5 bases from V and 2 from J; bases not matched to a gene: 9. There are 16 residues in the CDR3.